This T cell receptor beta chain was captured by sequencing in a study of blood T cell repertoires in COVID-19. Germline V gene lookup returns CDR1 SGHAT and CDR2 FQNNGV. The CDR3 sequence is 15 residues long. V dropped 1 base and J dropped 8; count of bases not matched to a gene: 7. Original data processing: Amplification of reference gene primers was used by the study to estimate nucleated cell counts. Method: immunoSEQ multiplex PCR; TCRdb's copy keeps in-frame clones and lacks some. D and trimming were read from the DNA, whereas the V and J calls and clone size are those reported in that table. Among some 240,000 clones, roughly 89% were seen once, and the ten largest hold approximately 2.1%.

The chain employs TRBV11-2 and TRBJ1-4; 7 positions match TRBD1. Specimen: peripheral blood. The origin of this receptor is an older woman with COVID-19, enrolled during active disease. CDR3: CASSLVSGGGEKLFF. DNA for the CDR3: TGTGCCAGCAGCTTAGTTTCAGGGGGTGGAGAAAAACTGTTTTTT.